This T cell receptor (beta chain) was retrieved from a study of blood T cell repertoires in COVID-19. For the study at large: T cells, B-cell-depleted T cells, or PBMCs provided the cDNA or gDNA that served as material.

Followed over time, Seattle patients had been enrolled while infection was active. This CDR3 comprises 12 residues. The V gene end was trimmed by 8 bases and the J gene end by 7 bases; junction bases not matched to a gene: 4. Original methodology: The assay estimated nucleated cells by amplifying reference gene primers. TCRdb's copy holds only in-frame clones and misses some; the assay was immunoSEQ multiplex PCR. The V and J calls and the clone size are those of that table, but D and trimming were determined from the DNA. Altogether roughly 220,000 clones are present, roughly nine tenths being singletons, with the ten largest covering more than 8.5%.

The sequenced material came from peripheral blood. The chain has TRBV12-3 or TRBV12-4 and TRBJ2-7; TRBD1 matches 11 bases. The TCR comes from a woman aged 50 to 60 with COVID-19, enrolled during active disease. CDR3 coding DNA: TGTGCCAGCTCGGACAGGGGGCATGAGCAGTACTTC. It codes for CASSDRGHEQYF.